The sequence of this T cell receptor (beta chain) was determined in a study of blood T cell repertoires in COVID-19. Whole-study context: Whether acute or convalescent, the COVID-19 samples came from the United States, Italy and Spain. PBMCs, B-cell-depleted T cells, or T cells provided the cDNA or gDNA that made up the material.

The CDR3 sequence is 14 residues long. Trimming took 3 bases from V and 2 from J; bases not matched to a gene: 4. CDR1 and CDR2 from the germline V gene are SGHDT and YYEEEE. Clones were read by immunoSEQ multiplex PCR, and TCRdb kept only the in-frame ones, dropping some. The sample contains 250,000 to 300,000 clones, around nine tenths of which appear only once. The chain recombines TRBV5-6 with TRBJ1-2; the match to TRBD1 covers 7 bases. This clonotype was sampled from a man in his fifties or sixties with acute or convalescent COVID-19. The specimen sequenced was peripheral blood. CDR3 in amino acids: CASSSRDSNYGYTF. The DNA of the CDR3 is TGTGCCAGCAGCTCTCGGGACAGCAACTATGGCTACACCTTC.